One and the same sample provided the 27 T cell receptor beta chains below, sequenced in a study of OX40 agonist ivuxolimab in advanced cancers. Sequencing was performed with immunoSEQ multiplex PCR; in TCRdb, only in-frame clones are kept and a portion is missing. The profile shows roughly 150,000 clones, approximately 94% of them singletons. This material consisted of CD4+ or CD8+ T cells sorted from blood, taken in a trial of the OX40 agonist ivuxolimab. The receptors were gathered from an adult with an advanced solid tumor such as melanoma, head and neck, liver or kidney cancer.

The V call is TRBV5-6, the J call TRBJ1-2; 7 bases map to TRBD1. Germline loops: CDR1 SGHDT, CDR2 YYEEEE. With V trimmed by 1 base and J by 6 bases, 6 bases remained unmatched. The CDR3 is made up of 14 amino acids. CDR3 sequence reads: CASSLRRGRHGYTF. The CDR3 coding sequence is TGTGCCAGCAGCTTGCGGAGGGGGCGGCATGGCTACACCTTC.

Here the CDR3 reads CASSLAPGQGHQPQHF. For the CDR3, the DNA is TGTGCCAGCAGCTTAGCGCCGGGACAGGGGCATCAGCCCCAGCATTTT. The V gene is TRBV7-9, the J gene TRBJ1-5; 10 bases match TRBD1. The CDR3 is 16 residues long. The germline CDR1 and CDR2 sequences are SEHNR and FQNEAQ (reference sequence). The V gene end was trimmed by 0 bases and the J gene end by 5 bases; junction bases not matched to a gene: 4. The whole variable domain, remainder taken from reference TRBV7-9 and TRBJ1-5, is DTGVSQNPRHKITKRGQNVTFRCDPISEHNRLYWYRQTLGQGPEFLTYFQNEAQLEKSRLLSDRFSAERPKGSFSTLEIQRTEQGDSAMYLCASSLAPGQGHQPQHFGDGTRLSIL.

This chain uses TRBV7-2 with TRBJ2-2; no reliable D call. Per germline, CDR1 SGHTA and CDR2 FQGNSA. This CDR3 is built from 12 residues. Deletions cut 2 bases from V and 7 bases from J, with 5 bases between. CDR3 sequence: CASSLMGGELFF. The CDR3 region has the DNA TGTGCCAGCAGCTTAATGGGCGGGGAGCTGTTTTTT.

The chain links TRBV27 to TRBJ2-7; 8 bases map to TRBD2. The CDR3 covers 17 residues. V shed 3 bases and J 3 bases; nucleotides not matched to a gene: 13. Germline lookup yields CDR1 MNHEY and CDR2 SMNVEV (reference sequence). The CDR3 region has the DNA TGTGCCAGCAGTTTGCGCCCGCCTAGCGGGTCCCTCTACGAGCAGTACTTC. It yields the protein CASSLRPPSGSLYEQYF.

Only one count was recorded for this clone. The chain employs TRBV6-5 and TRBJ2-5, with a tentative D call TRBD1 (6 bases). The CDR3 runs 16 residues. CDR1 and CDR2 (germline): MNHEY, SVGAGI. V gave up 3 bases and J gave up 2 bases, with 16 bases separating them. Written as DNA, the CDR3 is TGTGCCAGCAGTTATCGAAGGACAGTGGCTCAAGAGACCCAGTACTTC. Amino acids: CASSYRRTVAQETQYF.

The rearrangement links TRBV6-6 to TRBJ2-3; no firm D call. The CDR3 is 12 residues long. Trimming pared 7 bases from V and 1 base from J, leaving 6 bases between. Germline V CDR1 and CDR2: MNHNY, SVGAGI (reference sequence). The CDR3 sequence is CASNQGTDTQYF. The CDR3 nucleotides are TGTGCCAGCAATCAGGGCACAGATACGCAGTATTTT.

The CDR3 loop is CASSAGYGWDTQYF. CDR3 DNA: TGTGCCAGCAGCGCGGGGTACGGTTGGGATACGCAGTATTTT. V usage is TRBV9 and J usage is TRBJ2-3; possible D gene TRBD2, 5 bases. The V and J ends lost 3 bases and 6 bases respectively, with 14 bases between them. This CDR3 is 14 amino acids long. Germline values: CDR1 SGDLS, CDR2 YYNGEE.

CDR3 nucleotides: TGTGCCAGCAGCTTAGTACAGGGTAACAATGAGCAGTTCTTC. Protein product: CASSLVQGNNEQFF. This rearrangement joins TRBV7-6 to TRBJ2-1, with D possibly being TRBD1 (6 bases). Germline CDR1 SGHVS, CDR2 FNYEAQ. CDR3 length equals 14 residues. The ends were cut back, 1 base at V and 5 bases at J, with 9 bases in the middle.

CDR3 coding DNA: TGTGCCAGCAGTGGGTTCGACGAGCAGTACTTC. It specifies CASSGFDEQYF. The gene calls are TRBV28 and TRBJ2-7; D is uncertain. The CDR3 length is 11 residues. Germline CDR1 and CDR2: MDHEN and SYDVKM. With 5 bases removed from V and 5 bases from J, the gap between germline ends came to 7 bases.

The gene calls are TRBV15 and TRBJ2-5, with TRBD1 matching over 7 bases. Germline CDR1 LNHNV, CDR2 YYDKDF (reference sequence). Losses at the gene ends were 1 base for V and 5 bases for J; bases not matched to a gene: 4. The CDR3 has 14 residues. Here the CDR3 reads CATSRVGRGETQYF. DNA of the CDR3: TGTGCCACCAGCAGAGTAGGCAGGGGGGAGACCCAGTACTTC.

This clone was recorded once. This chain connects TRBV5-4 to TRBJ1-2, with a possible D match to TRBD1 (5 bases). Germline V gene sequence: CDR1 SGHNT, CDR2 YYREEE (reference sequence). The V end was cut by 3 bases, the J end by 8 bases, with 14 bases between. CDR3 length equals 13 residues. CDR3 in DNA: TGTGCCAGCAGCTGGGGGGAATCGGGAGGCTACACCTTC. This gives the protein CASSWGESGGYTF.

The chain has TRBV6-1 and TRBJ1-3, with D unclear. The CDR3 contains 15 residues. V was trimmed by 9 bases and J by 0 bases, leaving 15 bases between them. Germline lookup yields CDR1 MNHNS and CDR2 SASEGT. The chain's CDR3 is CASQREGNSGNTIYF. In nucleotides, the CDR3 is TGTGCCAGTCAGCGAGAGGGAAACTCTGGAAACACCATATATTTT.

The chain employs TRBV6-1 and TRBJ2-4; 7 positions match TRBD1. CDR1 is MNHNS, CDR2 SASEGT, per germline. The CDR3 is 15 amino acids. Trimming cost V 0 bases and J 8 bases; bases outside gene matches: 7. The CDR3 loop reads CASSEAWTGLDIQYF. The CDR3 coding sequence is TGTGCCAGCAGTGAAGCCTGGACAGGTCTGGACATTCAGTACTTC.

The chain is built from TRBV28 and TRBJ1-3, with D uncertain. This CDR3 has 14 amino acids. Germline V gives CDR1 MDHEN, CDR2 SYDVKM. Trimming stripped 7 bases from V and 4 bases from J, with 14 bases between. The CDR3 sequence: CASIRDVWGNTIYF. CDR3 DNA: TGTGCCAGCATTCGGGATGTTTGGGGAAACACCATATATTTT.

This rearrangement joins TRBV5-1 to TRBJ1-1, with 8 bases aligning to TRBD1. This CDR3 spans 15 amino acids. Per the germline V gene, CDR1 is SGHRS and CDR2 is YFSETQ. V gave up 5 bases and J gave up 2 bases; unmatched junction bases: 8. The CDR3 is CASSLSGQGNTEAFF. CDR3 nucleotides: TGCGCCAGCAGTCTAAGTGGACAGGGAAACACTGAAGCTTTCTTT. The full variable domain, in which reference TRBV5-1 and TRBJ1-1 provide the parts outside the CDR3, is KAGVTQTPRYLIKTRGQQVTLSCSPISGHRSVSWYQQTPGQGLQFLFEYFSETQRNKGNFPGRFSGRQFSNSRSEMNVSTLELGDSALYLCASSLSGQGNTEAFFGQGTRLTVV.

The rearrangement links TRBV30 to TRBJ2-7; D is unresolved. The CDR3 loop spans 12 amino acids. Germline V gene data show CDR1 as GTSNPN and CDR2 as SVGIG (reference sequence). Trimming removed 5 bases at V and 5 bases at J, with 13 bases between. The CDR3 nucleotides read TGTGCCTGGGGCGATGACCGTCACGAGCAGTACTTC. It is translated as CAWGDDRHEQYF. The variable domain in full, completed from reference TRBV30 and TRBJ2-7, reads SQTIHQWPATLVQPVGSPLSLECTVEGTSNPNLYWYRQAAGRGLQLLFYSVGIGQISSEVPQNLSASRPQDRQFILSSKKLLLSDSGFYLCAWGDDRHEQYFGPGTRLTVT.

The chain carries TRBV7-2 and TRBJ1-2; D possibly corresponds to TRBD1 (5 bases). Germline V gene sequence: CDR1 SGHTA, CDR2 FQGNSA. This CDR3 region has 14 residues. Deletions cut 4 bases from V and 4 bases from J, with 13 bases between. In DNA, the CDR3 is TGTGCCAGCAGCTCCCTCGGGAGGGGCTATGGCTACACCTTC. Encoded protein: CASSSLGRGYGYTF.

This chain connects TRBV6-1 to TRBJ2-3; D gene uncertain. CDR1 is MNHNS, CDR2 SASEGT, per germline. V gave up 5 bases and J gave up 1 base, with 10 bases separating them. This CDR3 has 14 amino acids. CDR3 sequence: CASSSRARTDTQYF. The DNA of the CDR3 is TGTGCCAGCAGTAGCCGCGCTCGCACAGATACGCAGTATTTT.

The V and J genes are TRBV18 and TRBJ1-6; D is uncertain. Trimming removed 4 bases from V and 14 bases from J, with 18 bases in between. CDR3 length: 14 residues. The germline V gene has CDR1 KGHSH and CDR2 LQKENI. The CDR3 nucleotides read TGTGCCAGCTCACGGCAACTCTCCGGGAGTTCCCTCCACTTT. This sequence encodes CASSRQLSGSSLHF.

The chain links TRBV28 to TRBJ2-3; maybe TRBD2 (6 bases). The V end was cut by 3 bases, the J end by 0 bases, with 22 bases between. Germline V gives CDR1 MDHEN, CDR2 SYDVKM. The CDR3 length is 19 residues. In DNA form, the CDR3 reads TGTGCCAGCAGTTTCTGGGACGGGAGCGGATTAGATAGCACAGATACGCAGTATTTT. As protein: CASSFWDGSGLDSTDTQYF.

The rearrangement links TRBV15 to TRBJ1-5; perhaps TRBD1 as D (6 bases). The CDR3 runs to 14 residues. Trimming left V 5 bases short and J 3 bases short, with 11 bases between. Germline CDR1 LNHNV, CDR2 YYDKDF (reference sequence). The CDR3 DNA follows: TGTGCCACCAGCCCACAGGGTAACAATCAGCCCCAGCATTTT. Its translation is CATSPQGNNQPQHF.

The chain has TRBV2 and TRBJ1-5, with 7 bases aligning to TRBD1. Losses at the gene ends were 2 bases for V and 6 bases for J; bases not matched to a gene: 4. This CDR3 spans 14 amino acids. Germline CDR1 and CDR2: SNHLY and FYNNEI. The CDR3 reads CASSETGASQPQHF. CDR3 DNA: TGTGCCAGCAGTGAAACAGGGGCGAGTCAGCCCCAGCATTTT.

This rearrangement joins TRBV27 to TRBJ1-1, with 8 bases identical to TRBD1. Trimming at V came to 5 bases and at J to 5 bases, leaving 13 bases not matched to a gene. CDR3 length: 16 amino acids. In germline, CDR1 is MNHEY, CDR2 SMNVEV (reference sequence). The CDR3 bases are TGTGCCAGCAGTCCCACGACAGGGGCCGTTGGTACTGAAGCTTTCTTT. It encodes CASSPTTGAVGTEAFF.

The chain couples TRBV18 to TRBJ2-1, with 9 positions matching TRBD1. The germline V gene has CDR1 KGHSH and CDR2 LQKENI. This CDR3 spans 14 amino acids. The ends lost 2 bases at V and 7 bases at J; junction bases unmatched: 3. DNA of the CDR3: TGTGCCAGCTCACCAGACAGGGGGGGAAATGAGCAGTTCTTC. This sequence encodes CASSPDRGGNEQFF.

This chain uses TRBV2 with TRBJ2-5, with 9 bases identical to TRBD2. The V and J ends lost 7 bases and 4 bases, in that order; junction bases with no gene match: 7. Per germline, CDR1 SNHLY and CDR2 FYNNEI. This CDR3 comprises 14 residues. The CDR3 bases are TGTGCCAGCACGGGACTAGCTCGGGGAGAGACCCAGTACTTC. Its translation is CASTGLARGETQYF.

This clone was recorded only once. The chain employs TRBV6-5 and TRBJ2-1, with 7 nucleotides matching TRBD2. CDR3 length: 13 residues. The V gene's germline CDR1 is MNHEY and CDR2 SVGAGI. V was pared by 6 bases and J by 12 bases, with 11 bases of the junction left unmatched. This chain's CDR3 is CASRQGTTPRQFF. CDR3 DNA sequence: TGTGCCAGCAGGCAAGGGACTACCCCTCGGCAGTTCTTC.

This chain uses TRBV5-1 with TRBJ2-3, with D perhaps TRBD1 or TRBD2 (5 bases each). Trimming left V 6 bases short and J 6 bases short, with 17 bases between. Germline-derived CDR1 and CDR2 are SGHRS and YFSETQ. The CDR3 totals 14 residues. The CDR3 DNA sequence: TGCGCCAGCAAGGTGGGGCCCGGCGGGGATACGCAGTATTTT. Encoded protein: CASKVGPGGDTQYF.